A selection of T cell receptor beta chains follows, all from one sample in a study of sequential checkpoint blockade in melanoma. Libraries were prepared by immunoSEQ multiplex PCR; TCRdb keeps only in-frame clonotypes and omits some of them. This table holds about 11,000 clones, less than 80% found once. Sample: CD8+ T cells sorted from blood (inferred from file names), taken from a patient given nivolumab and ipilimumab in sequence. Source of these receptors: a human donor with melanoma. The CDR3 runs from the conserved cysteine through the conserved F or W. D genes are given only for firm matches. The size entry is marked missing in some rows and otherwise reads once, few, many or a size class.

CDR3 protein: CASSDSGATYNEQFF; CDR3 DNA: TGTGCCAGCAGTGACAGCGGGGCTACCTACAATGAGCAGTTCTTC; V gene: TRBV2; clone size: once; D gene: TRBD2; J gene: TRBJ2-1
CDR3 protein: CASSQGLSGANVLTF; CDR3 DNA: TGCGCCAGCAGCCAAGGGCTCTCTGGGGCCAACGTCCTGACTTTC; V gene: TRBV4-1; clone size: once; D gene: NA; J gene: TRBJ2-6
CDR3 protein: CASSTSGGSSYEQYF; CDR3 DNA: TGTGCCAGCAGCACTAGCGGGGGATCCTCCTACGAGCAGTACTTC; V gene: TRBV9; clone size: NA; D gene: TRBD2; J gene: TRBJ2-7
CDR3 protein: CASSLEAGSGYTF; CDR3 DNA: TGTGCCAGCAGCTTGGAGGCAGGGTCTGGCTACACCTTC; V gene: TRBV5-4; clone size: NA; D gene: NA; J gene: TRBJ1-2
CDR3 protein: CAISDGQGYYNEQFF; CDR3 DNA: TGTGCCATCAGTGATGGGCAGGGATACTACAATGAGCAGTTCTTC; V gene: TRBV10-3; clone size: once; D gene: NA; J gene: TRBJ2-1
CDR3 protein: CASSLTDHANTGELFF; CDR3 DNA: TGTGCCAGCAGCTTGACAGATCACGCGAACACCGGGGAGCTGTTTTTT; V gene: TRBV7-8; clone size: NA; D gene: NA; J gene: TRBJ2-2
CDR3 protein: CASSPRVEETQYF; CDR3 DNA: TGTGCCAGCAGCCCCCGTGTCGAAGAGACCCAGTACTTC; V gene: TRBV7-9; clone size: NA; D gene: NA; J gene: TRBJ2-5
CDR3 protein: CASTPGGWGEKLFF; CDR3 DNA: TGTGCCAGCACCCCGGGGGGGTGGGGTGAAAAACTGTTTTTT; V gene: TRBV11-2; clone size: few; D gene: NA; J gene: TRBJ1-4
CDR3 protein: CASSLGRTEETQYF; CDR3 DNA: TGCGCCAGCAGCCTTGGCCGGACAGAAGAGACCCAGTACTTC; V gene: TRBV4-1; clone size: NA; D gene: NA; J gene: TRBJ2-5
CDR3 protein: CASSQEQRIKNIQYF; CDR3 DNA: TGCGCCAGCAGCCAAGAGCAGCGGATAAAAAACATTCAGTACTTC; V gene: TRBV4-1; clone size: NA; D gene: NA; J gene: TRBJ2-4
CDR3 protein: CASSYSREGQFF; CDR3 DNA: TGTGCCAGCAGTTACTCCCGGGAGGGGCAGTTCTTC; V gene: TRBV6-6; clone size: NA; D gene: TRBD2; J gene: TRBJ2-1
CDR3 protein: CASSFNSYEQYF; CDR3 DNA: TGTGCCAGCAGCTTCAACTCCTACGAGCAGTACTTC; V gene: TRBV13; clone size: NA; D gene: NA; J gene: TRBJ2-7
CDR3 protein: CASSLWGGDTQETQYF; CDR3 DNA: TGTGCCAGCAGCTTATGGGGAGGAGACACACAAGAGACCCAGTACTTC; V gene: TRBV7-3; clone size: NA; D gene: NA; J gene: TRBJ2-5
CDR3 protein: CASRRVSGDEQYF; CDR3 DNA: TGTGCCAGCAGACGGGTTTCGGGAGACGAGCAGTACTTC; V gene: TRBV16; clone size: few; D gene: NA; J gene: TRBJ2-7
CDR3 protein: CASSVSNEQFF; CDR3 DNA: TGTGCCAGCAGCGTATCTAATGAGCAGTTCTTC; V gene: TRBV9; clone size: NA; D gene: NA; J gene: TRBJ2-1
CDR3 protein: CASSFGTGGTEAFF; CDR3 DNA: TGTGCCAGCAGTTTTGGGACAGGGGGAACTGAAGCTTTCTTT; V gene: TRBV27; clone size: NA; D gene: TRBD1; J gene: TRBJ1-1
CDR3 protein: CASSLGNRGPEAFF; CDR3 DNA: TGTGCCAGCAGCTTAGGGAACAGGGGGCCTGAAGCTTTCTTT; V gene: TRBV13; clone size: NA; D gene: TRBD1; J gene: TRBJ1-1
CDR3 protein: CASNPLPPVDYTDTQYF; CDR3 DNA: TGTGCCAGCAACCCCTTACCCCCGGTGGACTACACAGATACGCAGTATTTT; V gene: TRBV7-9; clone size: once; D gene: NA; J gene: TRBJ2-3
CDR3 protein: CASSKGGARYEQYF; CDR3 DNA: TGTGCCAGCAGCAAGGGGGGGGCGAGGTACGAGCAGTACTTC; V gene: TRBV11-2; clone size: NA; D gene: NA; J gene: TRBJ2-7
CDR3 protein: CASSQERDYPYEQYF; CDR3 DNA: TGTGCCAGCAGCCAAGAGAGGGACTACCCATACGAGCAGTACTTC; V gene: TRBV4-2; clone size: NA; D gene: TRBD2; J gene: TRBJ2-7
CDR3 protein: CASSVATGGPFSYEQYF; CDR3 DNA: TGTGCCAGCAGCGTAGCTACCGGCGGGCCCTTCTCCTACGAGCAGTACTTC; V gene: TRBV9; clone size: NA; D gene: NA; J gene: TRBJ2-7
CDR3 protein: CASSFQAGRETQYF; CDR3 DNA: TGTGCCAGCAGTTTTCAAGCGGGAAGGGAGACCCAGTACTTC; V gene: TRBV28; clone size: NA; D gene: TRBD2; J gene: TRBJ2-5
CDR3 protein: CASSPQGANRYEQYF; CDR3 DNA: TGTGCCAGCAGCCCTCAGGGGGCGAACCGCTACGAGCAGTACTTC; V gene: TRBV7-9; clone size: NA; D gene: TRBD1; J gene: TRBJ2-7
CDR3 protein: CASSVEGRGSNEQYF; CDR3 DNA: TGTGCCAGCAGCGTAGAAGGCAGGGGATCAAACGAGCAGTACTTC; V gene: TRBV9; clone size: NA; D gene: NA; J gene: TRBJ2-7
CDR3 protein: CASKDGQGSYEQYF; CDR3 DNA: TGTGCCAGCAAAGATGGACAGGGGTCCTACGAGCAGTACTTC; V gene: TRBV6-5; clone size: NA; D gene: TRBD1; J gene: TRBJ2-7